One and the same sample provided the 18 T cell receptor delta chains below, sequenced in a study of gamma-delta T cells after stem cell transplantation. TCRdb reapplied CATT to the RT-PCR reads. The sample has more than 1,400 delta-chain clones; around 43% are singletons. The specimen was gamma-delta T cells. The receptors here all came from a human donor. It is not recorded whose cells these are; they may come from a transplant donor.

A few counts support this clone. A far larger clone is a single base away, which makes a read error likely. The chain combines TRDV1 with TRDJ2; 8 bases align to TRDD3. The CDR3 has 19 amino acids. V shed 6 bases and J 7 bases; nucleotides not matched to a gene: 22. The germline V gene has CDR1 TSWWSYY and CDR2 QGS. As DNA, the CDR3 is TGTGCTCTTGGCGAGGTCCCGTTAGAGGTGGGGGATTGGGGAGCACAACTCTTCTTT. Its protein product is CALGEVPLEVGDWGAQLFF.

V gene TRDV2 combines with J gene TRDJ1; the D gene is possibly TRDD3 (5 bases). Germline assignment: CDR1 GEAIGNYY and CDR2 EKD. This CDR3 is built from 16 residues. The V and J ends lost 0 bases and 0 bases respectively, with 13 bases between them. DNA of the CDR3: TGTGCCTGTGACACCGTCGGGGAACTGTACACCGATAAACTCATCTTT. Residues: CACDTVGELYTDKLIF.

This clone is large (0.1 to 1%) by share. Other DNA sequences in the same sample also yield this CDR3. V usage is TRDV2 and J usage is TRDJ1; tentative D call: TRDD2 (5 bases). The CDR3 is 17 amino acids. CDR1 is GEAIGNYY, CDR2 EKD, per germline. Trimming pared 2 bases from V and 0 bases from J, leaving 18 bases between. The CDR3 region has the DNA TGTGCCTGTGACATGCTGGTCCCTACCCTGTACACCGATAAACTCATCTTT. This gives the protein CACDMLVPTLYTDKLIF.

By share, this clone counts as large. Other DNA sequences from this sample encode an identical CDR3 as well. This chain joins TRDV2 and TRDJ1; 13 bases map to TRDD3. The CDR3 length is 19 residues. V lost 6 bases and J lost 1; bases outside the gene matches: 16. In germline, CDR1 is GEAIGNYY, CDR2 EKD. The DNA for the CDR3 is TGTGCCTGTCAACTGGGGGATACGTCTGGTCTGAAGAGCACCGATAAACTCATCTTT. This translates into CACQLGDTSGLKSTDKLIF.

As to this clone: It may be a read error: a sequence one base away is much more abundant. The V call is TRDV1, the J call TRDJ1, with TRDD3 matching over 10 bases. J was trimmed by 5 bases and V by 2 bases; bases with no gene match: 23. Germline CDR1 reads TSWWSYY; CDR2 reads QGS. The CDR3 contains 21 residues. In DNA form, the CDR3 reads TGTGCTCTTGGGGAAGGCCCCCTTAATGGGGCCTGGGGGATAAGTAGGGATAAACTCATCTTT. Encoded protein: CALGEGPLNGAWGISRDKLIF.

This clone ranks as medium-sized (0.01 to 0.1%). The chain employs TRDV1 and TRDJ1; TRDD3 aligns across 9 bases. The germline V gene has CDR1 TSWWSYY and CDR2 QGS. V lost 3 bases to trimming and J lost 2 bases; unmatched junction nucleotides: 16. This CDR3 spans 19 amino acids. CDR3 protein: CALGDLQLGDMSRTDKLIF. The CDR3 bases are TGTGCTCTTGGGGACCTTCAGTTGGGGGATATGAGTAGAACCGATAAACTCATCTTT.

Within the sample, this clone is large (0.1 to 1%). The same CDR3 is also encoded by other DNA sequences in this sample. V is TRDV2 and J is TRDJ3; D is uncertain. Trimming removed 0 bases at V and 0 bases at J, with 23 bases between. The CDR3 contains 22 residues. The germline V gene encodes CDR1 GEAIGNYY and CDR2 EKD. The CDR3 loop reads CACDTAESLSAAGSWDTRQMFF. The CDR3 DNA reads as TGTGCCTGTGACACCGCCGAGTCTCTTAGCGCCGCAGGCTCCTGGGACACCCGACAGATGTTTTTC.

A remark on this clone: A far larger clone is a single base away, which makes a read error likely. The chain is built from TRDV1 and TRDJ1, with D perhaps being TRDD2 or TRDD3 (6 bases each). This CDR3 has 19 amino acids. CDR1 and CDR2 from the germline V gene are TSWWSYY and QGS. The CDR3 bases are TGTGCTCCTGGGGAACCCCATCCTACAATGACTAGTTTGGCCGATAAACTCATCTTT. It specifies CAPGEPHPTMTSLADKLIF.

Concerning this clone itself: The DNA is left out, because the CDR3 cannot be placed on it with certainty; the CDR3 is given as TCRdb lists it. This chain uses TRAV29/DV5 with TRDJ1; the D call TRDD3 from the table was never checked on the DNA. The CDR3 sequence runs 22 residues, both termini included. CDR1 and CDR2 (germline): NSMFDY, ISSIKDK. The CDR3 is CSVLLCSKRGPLWGSYTDKLIF.

Details on this clone: Since a much larger clone is just one base distant, this may be a read error. V is TRDV1 and J is TRDJ1; 13 bases match TRDD3. CDR1 is TSWWSYY, CDR2 QGS, per germline. The CDR3 has 29 amino acids. CDR3 in DNA: TGTGCTCTTGGGCAATATTTCCTACGCGGGGGGTACTGGGGGATACGACCCCTTCCCCTGCCGAAGTACACCGGTAAACTCATCTTT. Protein sequence: CALGQYFLRGGYWGIRPLPLPKYTGKLIF.

As concerns this clone: With only one base between it and a far larger clone, this is likely a read error. The chain uses TRDV2 and TRDJ1; 9 bases are shared with TRDD3. The CDR3 has 19 residues. Looked up from germline, CDR1 is GEAIGNYY and CDR2 is EKD. V gave up 5 bases and J gave up 0 bases; unmatched junction bases: 18. The DNA for the CDR3 is TGTGCCTGTGGCTCTATACAATCCTGGCTGGGGGATGACACCGATAAACTCATCTTT. This encodes CACGSIQSWLGDDTDKLIF.

The count of this clone is one. This may come from a read error, since a much larger clone is one base off. The V call is TRDV1, the J call TRDJ1; the D gene is possibly TRDD2 (5 bases). V lost 0 bases, J lost 8 bases, and 28 bases lay in between. The CDR3 has 19 residues. Germline V gives CDR1 TSWWSYY, CDR2 QGS. CDR3 sequence reads: CALGELAYLHRLTLAKLIF. CDR3 coding DNA: TGTGCTCTTGGGGAACTAGCGTACCTTCATAGACTGACGCTTGCCAAACTCATCTTT.

Worth noting for this clone: A much larger clone differs from this one at a single base, so this may be a read error. The chain employs TRDV1 and TRDJ1, with 12 bases matching TRDD3. Per the germline V gene, CDR1 is TSWWSYY and CDR2 is QGS. This CDR3 has 33 amino acids. V trimming: 2 bases; J trimming: 0 bases; junction bases outside the gene matches: 52. The chain's CDR3 is CALGEFSSFADPTMGFLHRRLGDTSSYTDKLIF. CDR3 DNA sequence: TGTGCTCTTGGGGAATTTTCGTCGTTCGCCGATCCGACAATGGGCTTCCTACACAGACGACTGGGGGATACATCTTCGTACACCGATAAACTCATCTTT.

Concerning this clone itself: A far bigger clonotype differs at one base, so this is likely a read error. The chain recombines TRDV2 with TRDJ1, with TRDD3 matching 8 bases. Germline CDR1 is GEAIGNYY and CDR2 is EKD. V was pared by 5 bases and J by 7 bases, with 20 bases of the junction left unmatched. This CDR3 has 17 amino acids. The CDR3 loop is CACGTPGLSGIHGKLIF. The CDR3 nucleotides read TGTGCCTGTGGCACTCCCGGTCTCTCGGGGATACATGGTAAACTCATCTTT.

The count of this clone is one. A read error likely explains this, since a far larger clone differs by one base. The rearrangement links TRDV2 to TRDJ3; tentative D call: TRDD3 (6 bases). The CDR3 totals 19 residues. The germline V and J ends were trimmed by 3 bases and 0 bases, with 17 bases remaining between them. CDR1 GEAIGNYY and CDR2 EKD come from the germline V gene. CDR3 DNA sequence: TGTGCCTGTGACGCCGCGGGGATTCTGGGCTCCTGGGACACCCGACAGATGTTTTTC. This translates into CACDAAGILGSWDTRQMFF.

This clone is labeled large. This specimen includes other DNA sequences encoding the same CDR3. V is TRDV2 and J is TRDJ1; TRDD3 matches 13 bases. J gave up 7 bases and V 4 bases, and 8 bases lay outside the gene matches. The length of the CDR3 is 15 residues. Germline CDR1 and CDR2: GEAIGNYY and EKD. CDR3 in DNA: TGTGCCTGTGATTTCGTACTGGGGGATACGGGTAAACTCATCTTT. Translating it yields CACDFVLGDTGKLIF.

This clone qualifies as medium-sized (0.01 to 0.1%). This chain links TRDV1 with TRDJ1; 8 positions match TRDD3. Germline V CDR1 and CDR2: TSWWSYY, QGS. V shed 0 bases, J shed 1 base, and the junction held 13 bases outside the gene matches. The CDR3 is 19 amino acids. The chain's CDR3 is CALGELSLRRTGGTDKLIF. The CDR3 DNA reads TGTGCTCTTGGGGAACTAAGCCTACGCCGTACTGGGGGCACCGATAAACTCATCTTT.

For this clone: A single base is all that separates this from a far larger clone, so a read error is likely. At the DNA level, this CDR3 is encoded by other sequences in the same sample as well. This rearrangement joins TRDV1 to TRDJ1, with 8 bases matching TRDD3. The germline V gene encodes CDR1 TSWWSYY and CDR2 QGS. The CDR3 is 17 residues long. V trimming: 2 bases; J trimming: 0 bases; junction bases outside the gene matches: 8. CDR3 loop: CALGELPGGLYTDKLIF. Here the CDR3 DNA reads TGTGCTCTTGGGGAATTACCTGGGGGACTTTACACCGATAAACTCATCTTT.